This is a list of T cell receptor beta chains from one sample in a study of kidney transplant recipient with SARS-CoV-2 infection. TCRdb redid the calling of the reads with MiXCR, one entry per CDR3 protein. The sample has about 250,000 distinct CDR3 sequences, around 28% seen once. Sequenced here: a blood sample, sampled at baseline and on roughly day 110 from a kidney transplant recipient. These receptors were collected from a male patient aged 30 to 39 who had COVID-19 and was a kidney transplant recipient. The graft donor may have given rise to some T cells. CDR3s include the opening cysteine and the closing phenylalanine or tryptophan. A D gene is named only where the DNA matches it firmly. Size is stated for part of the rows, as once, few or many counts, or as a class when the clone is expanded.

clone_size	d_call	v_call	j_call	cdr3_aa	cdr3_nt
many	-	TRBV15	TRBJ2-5	CATSRDEKRRVETQYF	TGTGCCACCAGCAGAGATGAGAAGCGCCGAGTGGAGACCCAGTACTTC
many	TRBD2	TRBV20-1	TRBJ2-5	CSATTSGLETQYF	TGCAGTGCCACGACTAGCGGGTTGGAGACCCAGTACTTC
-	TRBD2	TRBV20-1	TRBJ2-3	CSAGLAGLTDTQYF	TGCAGTGCTGGACTAGCGGGACTGACAGATACGCAGTATTTT
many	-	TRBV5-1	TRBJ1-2	CASSPQGQNYGYTF	TGCGCCAGCAGCCCACAGGGTCAGAACTATGGCTACACCTTC
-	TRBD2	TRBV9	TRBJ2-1	CASSVSAGGLAGPYNEQFF	TGTGCCAGCAGCGTCTCAGCGGGGGGACTAGCGGGCCCCTACAATGAGCAGTTCTTC
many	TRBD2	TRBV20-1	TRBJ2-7	CSAKPGLATYEQYF	TGCAGTGCTAAACCGGGACTAGCAACCTACGAGCAGTACTTC
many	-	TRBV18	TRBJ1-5	CASSHRDSNQPQHF	TGTGCCAGCTCACACCGGGACAGCAATCAGCCCCAGCATTTT
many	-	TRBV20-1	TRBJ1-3	CSAPVGGNGNTIYF	TGCAGTGCCCCCGTGGGGGGAAATGGAAACACCATATATTTT
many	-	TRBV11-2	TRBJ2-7	CASSLVAQSYEQYF	TGTGCCAGCAGCTTAGTAGCTCAGTCCTACGAGCAGTACTTC
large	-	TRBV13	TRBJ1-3	CASSLGTSFYSGNTIYF	TGTGCCAGCAGCTTGGGGACATCTTTTTACTCTGGAAACACCATATATTTT
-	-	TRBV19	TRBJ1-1	CASSISSGNTEAFF	TGTGCCAGTAGTATAAGCAGCGGAAACACTGAAGCTTTTTTT
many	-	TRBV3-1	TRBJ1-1	CASSSQCPISIRTEAFF	TGTGCCAGCAGCTCGCAATGTCCCATTTCAATTCGCACTGAAGCTTTCTTT
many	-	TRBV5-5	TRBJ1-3	CASSSFGGGTFSGNTIYF	TGTGCCAGCAGTTCATTCGGTGGAGGCACGTTCTCTGGAAACACCATATATTTT